Listed below are T cell receptor beta chains from one sample, sequenced in a study of a mutant IDH1 vaccine in newly diagnosed glioma. Produced via immunoSEQ multiplex PCR; TCRdb's table is partial and in-frame only. The data hold just under 95,000 clones, with about 80% observed a single time. The sequences come from PBMCs, collected from a glioma patient treated with radiotherapy, temozolomide or both. Source of these receptors: a woman between 45 and 65 years old with glioma. Both conserved end residues are part of each CDR3. The D gene is left open where the match is weak. Size is stated for part of the rows, as once, few or many counts, or as a class when the clone is expanded.

clone_size j_call v_call d_call cdr3_aa cdr3_nt
- TRBJ2-7 TRBV27 - CASSDFYEQYF TGTGCCAGCAGTGATTTCTACGAGCAGTACTTC
- TRBJ1-4 TRBV19 - CASRGTATATNEKLFF TGTGCCAGTAGGGGGACGGCAACTGCAACTAATGAAAAACTGTTTTTT
- TRBJ1-2 TRBV19 TRBD1 CASSKGQDNYGYTF TGTGCCAGTAGTAAAGGACAGGATAACTATGGCTACACCTTC
- TRBJ1-5 TRBV7-6 - CASSLGKPPGSNQPQHF TGTGCCAGCAGCTTAGGCAAACCCCCAGGGAGCAATCAGCCCCAGCATTTT
- TRBJ2-3 TRBV5-1 - CASSSLQSDTQYF TGCGCCAGCAGCTCCCTCCAGTCAGATACGCAGTATTTT
once TRBJ2-5 TRBV7-3 - CASSLGTRQGLGWETQYF TGTGCCAGCAGCTTAGGGACCAGACAGGGACTGGGGTGGGAGACCCAGTACTTC
- TRBJ1-1 TRBV25-1 - CASSDGVRNTEAFF TGTGCCAGCAGTGACGGGGTCAGAAACACTGAAGCTTTCTTT
- TRBJ1-2 TRBV4-2 - CASSQESFYGYTF TGTGCCAGCAGCCAAGAAAGTTTCTATGGCTACACCTTC
- TRBJ1-4 TRBV9 - CASSVAFVLRDGKGGGNEKLFF TGTGCCAGCAGCGTAGCTTTCGTACTCCGGGACGGAAAGGGCGGTGGTAATGAAAAACTGTTTTTT
- TRBJ2-7 TRBV7-8 TRBD1 CASTGGQGSYEQYF TGTGCCAGCACCGGGGGACAGGGGTCCTACGAGCAGTACTTC
- TRBJ1-1 TRBV6-1 - CASTQVGSAEAFF TGTGCCAGCACTCAAGTGGGGAGCGCTGAAGCTTTCTTT
- TRBJ2-7 TRBV9 - CASSLGGPSYEQYF TGTGCCAGCAGCTTAGGGGGACCGAGCTACGAGCAGTACTTC
- TRBJ1-6 TRBV30 - CAWSSSSLALHF TGTGCCTGGAGCTCCTCGTCTTTAGCCCTCCACTTT
- TRBJ2-2 TRBV2 - CASSEGNSNTGELFF TGTGCCAGCAGTGAAGGAAATTCGAACACCGGGGAGCTGTTTTTT
- TRBJ1-6 TRBV6-5 - CASSYSIPGRAAPLHF TGTGCCAGCAGTTACTCCATCCCTGGGAGGGCGGCACCCCTCCACTTT
- TRBJ1-4 TRBV9 - CASSVDPVGGFNEKLFF TGTGCCAGCAGCGTAGATCCAGTTGGGGGTTTCAACGAAAAACTGTTTTTT
few TRBJ2-5 TRBV19 - CASSIAETQYF TGTGCCAGTAGTATAGCAGAGACCCAGTACTTC
- TRBJ1-2 TRBV28 - CASSSPTGGYTF TGTGCCAGCAGTTCTCCGACGGGAGGCTACACCTTC
- TRBJ2-6 TRBV5-1 TRBD1 CASSPGQGGGYGGANVLTF TGCGCCAGCAGCCCGGGACAGGGGGGCGGATATGGTGGGGCCAACGTCCTGACTTTC
- TRBJ1-2 TRBV19 - CASSQGQSYGYTF TGTGCCAGTAGCCAAGGACAGTCCTATGGCTACACCTTC
- TRBJ2-7 TRBV9 - CASSVAGLAYEQYF TGTGCCAGCAGCGTAGCAGGGCTCGCCTACGAGCAGTACTTC
- TRBJ2-5 TRBV7-9 - CVAAAQETQYF TGTGTCGCGGCAGCACAAGAGACCCAGTACTTC
- TRBJ2-6 TRBV5-4 - CASRNSGANVLTF TGTGCCAGCAGAAACTCTGGGGCCAACGTCCTGACTTTC
- TRBJ2-3 TRBV11-2 - CASRTEGDTQYF TGTGCCAGCAGGACTGAGGGAGATACGCAGTATTTT
- TRBJ1-1 TRBV11-2 - CASSLLAGSDTEAFF TGTGCCAGCAGCTTACTGGCAGGCAGCGACACTGAAGCTTTCTTT
- TRBJ2-3 TRBV9 TRBD2 CASSVVPAGSSDTQYF TGTGCCAGCAGCGTAGTTCCAGCGGGGAGCTCAGATACGCAGTATTTT
- TRBJ2-3 TRBV5-1 - CASSFGGPNTDTQYF TGCGCCAGCAGCTTCGGGGGGCCGAACACAGATACGCAGTATTTT
- TRBJ1-6 TRBV11-2 - CASSLSRDGSPLHF TGTGCCAGCAGCTTGTCCAGGGACGGCTCACCCCTCCACTTT
- TRBJ2-7 TRBV19 TRBD1 CASSGTGQGLRHEQYF TGTGCCAGTTCGGGAACCGGACAGGGTCTTCGCCACGAGCAGTACTTC
- TRBJ1-4 TRBV9 - CASSVPGPNEKLFF TGTGCCAGCAGCGTCCCAGGGCCCAATGAAAAACTGTTTTTT
- TRBJ1-1 TRBV7-2 - CASSRTMNTEAFF TGTGCCAGCAGCCGGACAATGAACACTGAAGCTTTCTTT
- TRBJ2-2 TRBV30 TRBD1 CAWTLSPRGLAGELFF TGTGCCTGGACTCTTAGTCCCAGGGGGTTAGCCGGGGAGCTGTTTTTT
- TRBJ1-1 TRBV18 - CASSPNRRFDTEAFF TGTGCCAGCTCACCAAATAGGCGGTTCGACACTGAAGCTTTCTTT
- TRBJ1-1 TRBV9 - CASSLWGLDTEAFF TGTGCCAGCAGTTTATGGGGGCTGGACACTGAAGCTTTCTTT
few TRBJ1-5 TRBV2 - CASRPLFGGYSNQPQHF TGTGCCAGCAGGCCGCTCTTTGGGGGATATAGCAATCAGCCCCAGCATTTT
few TRBJ1-2 TRBV29-1 - CSVQGQTGGYTF TGCAGCGTTCAAGGACAGACCGGTGGCTACACCTTC
few TRBJ1-1 TRBV20-1 TRBD1 CSAQDRWEAFF TGCAGTGCCCAGGACAGGTGGGAAGCTTTCTTT
- TRBJ2-5 TRBV18 TRBD1 CASSAGTGVETQYF TGTGCCAGCTCGGCTGGGACAGGGGTAGAGACCCAGTACTTC
- TRBJ2-7 TRBV5-6 - CASSLDGTSEWGEQYF TGTGCCAGCAGCTTGGATGGGACATCGGAATGGGGGGAGCAGTACTTC
- TRBJ2-2 TRBV10-3 - CAISDSAGRTGELFF TGTGCCATCAGTGATAGCGCAGGGAGAACCGGGGAGCTGTTTTTT
- TRBJ1-2 TRBV6-6 - CASSFEMWVAGGYTF TGTGCCAGCAGTTTTGAAATGTGGGTCGCTGGTGGCTACACCTTC
- TRBJ2-5 TRBV30 TRBD1 CARRDSKETQYF TGTGCCAGAAGGGACAGCAAAGAGACCCAGTACTTC
few TRBJ2-7 TRBV11-3 - CASRRREDYEQYF TGTGCCAGCAGGCGACGCGAGGACTACGAGCAGTACTTC
- TRBJ2-1 TRBV7-9 TRBD2 CASSLGAVVAGGYNEQFF TGTGCCAGCAGCTTAGGGGCGGTGGTAGCGGGCGGCTACAATGAGCAGTTCTTC
- TRBJ1-2 TRBV9 - CASSSWSVLGGYTF TGTGCCAGCAGCTCCTGGTCGGTTTTAGGTGGCTACACCTTC
once TRBJ1-1 TRBV27 - CASSLSSGLGRINTEAFF TGTGCCAGCAGTTTATCGTCGGGTCTGGGCAGAATAAACACTGAAGCTTTCTTT
- TRBJ1-5 TRBV6-1 - CASSEEQTYQPQHF TGTGCCAGCAGTGAAGAGCAAACTTATCAGCCCCAGCATTTT
once TRBJ1-6 TRBV5-1 TRBD1 CASSLSGQGGNSPLHF TGCGCCAGCAGCTTGAGTGGGCAGGGGGGCAATTCACCCCTCCACTTT
- TRBJ1-6 TRBV9 TRBD1 CASSGDRGMSSPLHF TGTGCCAGCAGCGGGGACAGGGGGATGAGTTCACCCCTCCACTTT
- TRBJ2-1 TRBV2 TRBD1 CASSGRTGFYNEQFF TGTGCCAGCAGTGGCCGGACAGGGTTCTACAATGAGCAGTTCTTC
- TRBJ1-2 TRBV5-4 TRBD1 CASSRTGNYGYTF TGTGCCAGCAGTCGGACAGGGAACTATGGCTACACCTTC
- TRBJ1-2 TRBV6-5 - CASSYSAANYGYTF TGTGCCAGCAGTTACTCGGCAGCGAACTATGGCTACACCTTC
- TRBJ1-5 TRBV19 TRBD1 CASSSSGGRNQPQHF TGTGCCAGTAGTTCCTCAGGGGGCAGAAATCAGCCCCAGCATTTT
- TRBJ2-7 TRBV11-1 TRBD1 CASTGGYEQYF TGTGCCAGCACAGGGGGATACGAGCAGTACTTC
once TRBJ1-4 TRBV27 - CASSSFFGTQREKLFF TGTGCCAGCAGCTCCTTCTTCGGGACCCAAAGGGAAAAACTGTTTTTT
- TRBJ2-7 TRBV6-4 - CASSPQHGGAPGEQYF TGTGCCAGCAGTCCGCAACACGGGGGCGCCCCGGGGGAGCAGTACTTC
- TRBJ2-7 TRBV7-2 TRBD2 CASSLSSGGIYEQYF TGTGCCAGCAGCCTCTCTAGCGGGGGGATCTACGAGCAGTACTTC